The sequence of this T cell receptor beta chain was determined in a study of blood T cell repertoires in COVID-19. On the study more broadly: The samples span acute and convalescent COVID-19 from the United States, Italy and Spain.

The study counted Cohort 3 donors as recovered given two negative PCRs, clearance, or symptom resolution. Per the original data handling: Researchers report that nucleated cell counts were estimated from reference gene primer amplification. Method: immunoSEQ multiplex PCR; TCRdb's copy keeps in-frame clones and lacks some. V and J calls and clone size are as listed in that table; D and trimming were resolved from the DNA. Here the sample spans under 350,000 clones, around 90% being singletons. The length of the CDR3 is 16 residues. Trimming pared 4 bases from V and 2 bases from J, leaving 17 bases between. Looked up from germline, CDR1 is LGHNA and CDR2 is YSLEER.

The V gene is TRBV4-3, the J gene TRBJ1-2; D uncertain. The sequencing sample was made of PBMCs or T cells enriched from blood (not recorded which). The receptor was derived from a man in his sixties who had recovered from COVID-19. CDR3 in DNA: TGCGCCAGCAGCCGAGGAGGGCGGTCGGGAAACTATGGCTACACCTTC. This gives the protein CASSRGGRSGNYGYTF.